This TCR beta chain was recovered during a study of response to subunit inactivated influenza vaccine. Overall study findings and caveats: Authors suggested few new T cells are recruited by each seasonal influenza vaccination.

Many counts were recorded for this clonotype. Its target is not known. TCRdb re-derived calls from the RT-PCR reads in MiXCR, one entry per CDR3 protein. The sample lists more than 550,000 distinct CDR3 sequences, 10% to 15% seen once, with 10% to 13% in the top ten. This TCR was recovered from a man over 45 who received an inactivated influenza vaccine. The input for sequencing was PBMCs from blood, taken on the day of vaccination.

The CDR3 region has the DNA TGTGCCAGCAGCGGGACTAGCGGAGTCCCCAATGAGCAGTTCTTC. Its translation: CASSGTSGVPNEQFF. The rearrangement links TRBV3-1 to TRBJ2-1, with TRBD2 matching 11 bases. Germline V gene sequence: CDR1 LGHDT, CDR2 YNNKEL (reference sequence). CDR3 length equals 15 residues. V lost 5 bases and J lost 6; bases outside the gene matches: 6.